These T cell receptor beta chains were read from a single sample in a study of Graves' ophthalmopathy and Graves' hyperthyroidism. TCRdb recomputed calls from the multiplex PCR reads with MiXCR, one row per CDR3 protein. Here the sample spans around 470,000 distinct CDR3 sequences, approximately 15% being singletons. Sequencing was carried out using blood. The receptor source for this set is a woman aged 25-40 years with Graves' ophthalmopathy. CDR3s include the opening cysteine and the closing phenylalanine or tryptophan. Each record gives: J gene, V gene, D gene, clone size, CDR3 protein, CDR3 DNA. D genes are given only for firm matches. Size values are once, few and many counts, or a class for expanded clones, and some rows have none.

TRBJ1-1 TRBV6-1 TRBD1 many CASSNDRGRAFF TGTGCCAGCAGTAATGACAGGGGGAGAGCTTTCTTT
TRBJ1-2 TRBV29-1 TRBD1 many CSVGAGQASNYGYTF TGCAGCGTTGGCGCGGGACAGGCCTCTAACTATGGCTACACCTTC
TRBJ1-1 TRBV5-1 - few CASSPEPGAITEAFF TGCGCCAGCAGCCCGGAGCCGGGGGCTATCACTGAAGCTTTCTTT
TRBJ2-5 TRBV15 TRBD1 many CATSPGQGGTQYF TGTGCCACCAGTCCCGGACAGGGCGGGACCCAGTACTTC
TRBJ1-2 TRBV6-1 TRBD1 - CASRRQGANGYTF TGTGCCAGCAGGCGACAGGGGGCTAATGGCTACACCTTC
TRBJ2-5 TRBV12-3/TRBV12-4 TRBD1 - CASSDTGTGRRETQYF TGTGCCAGCAGTGACACCGGGACAGGGCGACGGGAGACCCAGTACTTC
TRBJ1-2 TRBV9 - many CASSVGFDELTMEGYTF TGTGCCAGCAGCGTAGGGTTCGATGAACTAACTATGGAAGGCTACACCTTC
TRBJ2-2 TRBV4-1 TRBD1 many CASSQDPGTGNTGELFF TGCGCCAGCAGCCAAGACCCCGGGACAGGGAACACCGGGGAGCTGTTTTTT
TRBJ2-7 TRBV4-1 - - CASSQEGGYRAVPSGQYF TGCGCCAGCAGCCAAGAAGGAGGGTACAGGGCGGTCCCCAGCGGGCAGTACTTC
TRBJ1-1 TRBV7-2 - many CASSSQATLVTEAFF TGTGCCAGCAGCTCACAGGCTACCCTTGTGACTGAAGCTTTCTTT
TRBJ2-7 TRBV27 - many CASSLTDGEQYF TGTGCCAGCAGTTTGACGGACGGCGAGCAGTACTTC
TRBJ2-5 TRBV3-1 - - CASSQDVNRQETQYF TGTGCCAGCAGCCAAGATGTGAACAGACAAGAGACCCAGTACTTC
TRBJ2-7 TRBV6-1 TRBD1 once CASSQGTGRYEQYF TGTGCCAGCAGCCAAGGGACAGGCCGCTACGAGCAGTACTTC
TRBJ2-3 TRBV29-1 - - CSVEAQNTDTQYF TGCAGCGTTGAAGCACAGAACACAGATACGCAGTATTTT
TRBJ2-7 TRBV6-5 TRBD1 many CASSYTVGQGYEQYF TGTGCCAGCAGTTACACTGTGGGACAGGGGTACGAGCAGTACTTC
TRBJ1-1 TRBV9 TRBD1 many CASSKQGASTEAFF TGTGCCAGCAGCAAACAGGGGGCAAGCACTGAAGCTTTCTTT
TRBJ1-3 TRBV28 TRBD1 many CASSSWTGGNTIYF TGTGCCAGCAGTTCGTGGACAGGGGGAAACACCATATATTTT
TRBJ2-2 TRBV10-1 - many CAKDPSNTGELFF TGCGCCAAGGACCCCAGCAACACCGGGGAGCTGTTTTTT
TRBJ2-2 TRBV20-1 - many CSARVAGQTTGELFF TGCAGTGCTAGAGTAGCAGGGCAGACCACCGGGGAGCTGTTTTTT
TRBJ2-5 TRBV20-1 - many CSAIRDTRQETQYF TGCAGTGCTATCCGGGACACCCGACAAGAGACCCAGTACTTC
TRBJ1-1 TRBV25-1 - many CASSEGGNTEAFF TGTGCCAGCAGTGAAGGAGGGAACACTGAAGCTTTCTTT
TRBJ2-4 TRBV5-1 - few CASSSPGVKNIQYF TGCGCCAGCAGCTCCCCAGGGGTCAAAAACATTCAGTACTTC
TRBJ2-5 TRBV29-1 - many CSVEGGIQETQYF TGCAGCGTTGAGGGGGGAATCCAGGAGACCCAGTACTTC
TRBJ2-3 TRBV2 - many CASSEQGGTDTQYF TGTGCCAGCAGTGAACAGGGAGGAACAGATACGCAGTATTTT
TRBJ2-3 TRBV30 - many CAWSVGRTDTQYF TGTGCCTGGAGTGTGGGTCGCACAGATACGCAGTATTTT
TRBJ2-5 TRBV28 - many CASSLEGRLTQYF TGTGCCAGCAGTCTCGAGGGGAGGTTAACCCAGTACTTC
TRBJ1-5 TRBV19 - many CASSIGTDSNQPQHF TGTGCCAGTAGTATAGGGACAGATAGCAATCAGCCCCAGCATTTT
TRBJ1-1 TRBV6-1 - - CASSESGGGEAFF TGTGCCAGCAGTGAAAGCGGAGGGGGTGAAGCTTTCTTT
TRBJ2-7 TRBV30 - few CAWSADRRLYEQYF TGTGCCTGGAGCGCCGACAGGCGCCTCTACGAGCAGTACTTC
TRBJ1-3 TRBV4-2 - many CASSQDRQFYGNTIYF TGTGCCAGCAGCCAAGATCGACAGTTCTACGGAAACACCATATATTTT
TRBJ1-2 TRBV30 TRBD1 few CALKRDSTNYGYTF TGTGCCTTAAAAAGGGACAGCACTAACTATGGCTACACCTTC
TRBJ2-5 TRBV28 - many CASLGEETQYF TGTGCCAGCCTAGGGGAAGAGACCCAGTACTTC
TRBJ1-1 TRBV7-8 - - CASSFRVAQAFF TGTGCCAGCAGCTTCAGGGTGGCCCAAGCTTTCTTT
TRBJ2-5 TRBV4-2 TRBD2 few CASSRREMYQETQYF TGTGCCAGCAGCCGGCGGGAGATGTACCAAGAGACCCAGTACTTC
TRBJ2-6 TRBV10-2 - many CASSEEVVGANVLTF TGCGCCAGCAGTGAGGAGGTAGTTGGGGCCAACGTCCTGACTTTC
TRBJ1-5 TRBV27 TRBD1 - CASSLRTGPQHF TGTGCCAGCAGTCTGCGGACAGGGCCCCAGCATTTT
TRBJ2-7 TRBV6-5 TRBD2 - CASSYFRAGAPYEQYF TGTGCCAGCAGTTACTTCCGAGCGGGGGCCCCCTACGAGCAGTACTTC
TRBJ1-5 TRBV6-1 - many CASRTGFGVNQPQHF TGTGCCAGCAGGACCGGGTTTGGCGTCAATCAGCCCCAGCATTTT
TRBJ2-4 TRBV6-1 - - CASSDGGMINIKYF TGTGCCAGCAGTGATGGGGGGATGATAAACATTAAGTACTTC
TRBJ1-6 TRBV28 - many CASSLSRGVGNSPLHF TGTGCCAGCAGTTTATCCAGGGGAGTGGGGAATTCACCCCTCCACTTT
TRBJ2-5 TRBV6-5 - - CASSYSAGGRETQYF TGTGCCAGCAGTTACTCCGCCGGGGGGCGAGAGACCCAGTACTTC
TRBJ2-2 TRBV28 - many CASTPRRVYTGELFF TGTGCCAGCACCCCCCGGCGTGTTTACACCGGGGAGCTGTTTTTT
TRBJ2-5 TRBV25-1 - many CASSDWEETQYF TGTGCCAGCAGTGATTGGGAGGAGACCCAGTACTTC
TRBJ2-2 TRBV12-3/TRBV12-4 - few CASGNREDTGELFF TGTGCCAGCGGAAACAGGGAAGACACCGGGGAGCTGTTTTTT
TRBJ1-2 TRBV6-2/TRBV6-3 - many CASSYGQYSIKANYGYTF TGTGCCAGCAGTTACGGACAGTACAGCATAAAAGCTAACTATGGCTACACCTTC
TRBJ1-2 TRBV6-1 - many CASRGSRGYTF TGTGCCAGCAGGGGCAGCCGAGGCTACACCTTC
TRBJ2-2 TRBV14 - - CASSQLGPGELFF TGTGCCAGCAGCCAACTAGGGCCCGGGGAGCTGTTTTTT
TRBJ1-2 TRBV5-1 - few CASSLNPGLSNYGYTF TGCGCCAGCAGCTTGAATCCAGGGTTATCTAACTATGGCTACACCTTC
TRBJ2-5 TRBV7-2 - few CASKGEMTQYF TGTGCCAGCAAGGGGGAGATGACCCAGTACTTC
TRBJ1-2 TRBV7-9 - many CASSHPTDYGYTF TGTGCCAGCAGCCATCCGACAGACTATGGCTACACCTTC
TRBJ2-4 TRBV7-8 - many CASSLSVGAKNIKYF TGTGCCAGCAGCTTATCCGTAGGGGCCAAAAACATTAAGTACTTC
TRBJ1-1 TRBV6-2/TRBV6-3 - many CASSYAGVMNTEAFF TGTGCCAGCAGTTACGCAGGAGTCATGAACACTGAAGCTTTCTTT